This T cell receptor beta chain was recovered during a study of shared clonotypes between healthy human individuals. Study-wide findings and caveats: Non-shared clonotypes were found to have lower generation probabilities than the clonotypes that were shared by all four of the sorted-subset donors. Researchers found naive subsets generally carried larger estimated richness than memory subsets. Rarefaction demonstrated incomplete sorted-subset sequencing despite large depth.

Sequencing used immunoSEQ multiplex PCR; TCRdb keeps in-frame clones, though not all of them. Among some 660,000 clones listed, around 73% were seen once. In regard to this clone: Antigen unknown.

V shed 7 bases, J shed 4 bases, and the junction held 12 bases outside the gene matches. Germline V gene lookup returns CDR1 MNHNS and CDR2 SASEGT. The CDR3 has 15 residues. Nashville, Tennessee was home to all donors, who were Caucasian adults. The chain employs TRBV6-1 and TRBJ2-7; 8 positions agree with TRBD2. The source material was memory CD4+ T cells sorted from blood. Regarding subset: CD45RA-negative fraction. The source of this sequence is a woman in her twenties or thirties in good health. The CDR3 loop is CASTGGVAGPYEQYF. The CDR3 bases are TGTGCCAGCACTGGGGGCGTAGCGGGACCATACGAGCAGTACTTC.